A selection of T cell receptor beta chains follows, all from one sample in a study of T cell clones after liver transplantation. The method was immunoSEQ multiplex PCR; TCRdb's version includes in-frame clones alone and lacks a portion of them. The table lists 40,000 to 65,000 clones, about 88% of them singletons. This specimen consisted of CD4+ T cells from blood, obtained before liver transplant. These TCRs come from a human donor who received a liver transplant. Each CDR3 is given with its conserved first and last residue. The D gene is left open where the match is weak. Clone size is stated in some rows and not others, as once, few, many or a class when expanded.

j_gene: TRBJ1-5
abundance: -
v_gene: TRBV19
d_gene: -
CDR3aa: CATGRSVSNQPQHF
CDR3nt: TGTGCCACGGGGCGGAGCGTTAGCAATCAGCCCCAGCATTTT

j_gene: TRBJ1-1
abundance: -
v_gene: TRBV7-3
d_gene: -
CDR3aa: CASSSLPNTEAFF
CDR3nt: TGTGCCAGCAGCTCCTTGCCGAACACTGAAGCTTTCTTT

j_gene: TRBJ1-5
abundance: once
v_gene: TRBV11-2
d_gene: -
CDR3aa: CASSLVGDNQPQHF
CDR3nt: TGTGCCAGCAGCTTAGTGGGCGACAATCAGCCCCAGCATTTT

j_gene: TRBJ1-1
abundance: -
v_gene: TRBV19
d_gene: -
CDR3aa: CASTSVRAEAFF
CDR3nt: TGTGCCAGTACCTCGGTACGCGCTGAAGCTTTCTTT

j_gene: TRBJ2-2
abundance: -
v_gene: TRBV4-3
d_gene: -
CDR3aa: CASSQDGLNTGELFF
CDR3nt: TGCGCCAGCAGCCAAGATGGACTCAACACCGGGGAGCTGTTTTTT

j_gene: TRBJ2-7
abundance: -
v_gene: TRBV19
d_gene: -
CDR3aa: CASSLLGEQYF
CDR3nt: TGTGCCAGTAGTCTCCTCGGCGAGCAGTACTTC

j_gene: TRBJ2-7
abundance: -
v_gene: TRBV18
d_gene: TRBD2
CDR3aa: CASSPQSGGLYEQYF
CDR3nt: TGTGCCAGCTCACCCCAGTCGGGGGGACTTTACGAGCAGTACTTC

j_gene: TRBJ2-7
abundance: -
v_gene: TRBV7-2
d_gene: TRBD2
CDR3aa: CASSPQDLAVAYEQYF
CDR3nt: TGTGCCAGCAGCCCCCAGGATCTAGCGGTCGCCTACGAGCAGTACTTC

j_gene: TRBJ2-2
abundance: -
v_gene: TRBV6-1
d_gene: TRBD2
CDR3aa: CASSDRTSGYTGELFF
CDR3nt: TGTGCCAGCAGTGATAGGACTAGCGGTTACACCGGGGAGCTGTTTTTT

j_gene: TRBJ2-3
abundance: -
v_gene: TRBV7-2
d_gene: -
CDR3aa: CASSFLSGGRTDTQYF
CDR3nt: TGTGCCAGCAGCTTTCTTTCCGGTGGGCGCACAGATACGCAGTATTTT

j_gene: TRBJ1-6
abundance: few
v_gene: TRBV5-6
d_gene: -
CDR3aa: CASSLVKGPNSPLHF
CDR3nt: TGTGCCAGCAGCTTGGTAAAGGGTCCTAATTCACCCCTCCACTTT

j_gene: TRBJ1-1
abundance: -
v_gene: TRBV30
d_gene: -
CDR3aa: CAWSWSSPGLTNTEAFF
CDR3nt: TGTGCCTGGAGTTGGTCTTCTCCTGGACTGACGAACACTGAAGCTTTCTTT

j_gene: TRBJ2-1
abundance: -
v_gene: TRBV6-4
d_gene: -
CDR3aa: CASSPMGRGHNEQFF
CDR3nt: TGTGCCAGCAGCCCCATGGGCAGGGGTCACAATGAGCAGTTCTTC

j_gene: TRBJ2-1
abundance: -
v_gene: TRBV30
d_gene: -
CDR3aa: CARRDFYNEQFF
CDR3nt: TGTGCCCGGCGGGACTTCTACAATGAGCAGTTCTTC

j_gene: TRBJ1-1
abundance: -
v_gene: TRBV29-1
d_gene: -
CDR3aa: CSARQVMNTEAFF
CDR3nt: TGCAGCGCCCGACAGGTTATGAACACTGAAGCTTTCTTT

j_gene: TRBJ2-7
abundance: once
v_gene: TRBV5-4
d_gene: -
CDR3aa: CASSSRLPPVEQYF
CDR3nt: TGTGCCAGCAGCTCCAGACTCCCCCCCGTCGAGCAGTACTTC

j_gene: TRBJ2-5
abundance: few
v_gene: TRBV6-6
d_gene: -
CDR3aa: CASTEGGAGDQETQYF
CDR3nt: TGTGCCAGCACCGAGGGGGGGGCTGGAGACCAAGAGACCCAGTACTTC

j_gene: TRBJ2-1
abundance: -
v_gene: TRBV12-5
d_gene: TRBD2
CDR3aa: CASGLGLAGGYNEQFF
CDR3nt: TGTGCTAGTGGTTTGGGACTAGCGGGAGGGTACAATGAGCAGTTCTTC

j_gene: TRBJ2-1
abundance: -
v_gene: TRBV6-1
d_gene: TRBD2
CDR3aa: CASGTGGYNEQFF
CDR3nt: TGTGCCAGCGGGACGGGAGGGTACAATGAGCAGTTCTTC

j_gene: TRBJ2-5
abundance: -
v_gene: TRBV19
d_gene: -
CDR3aa: CASSEGREYQETQYF
CDR3nt: TGTGCCAGTAGTGAGGGTCGGGAGTACCAAGAGACCCAGTACTTC

j_gene: TRBJ1-1
abundance: -
v_gene: TRBV14
d_gene: -
CDR3aa: CASSQRFGNLGDTEAFF
CDR3nt: TGTGCCAGCAGCCAAAGGTTCGGAAACCTGGGAGACACTGAAGCTTTCTTT

j_gene: TRBJ2-6
abundance: -
v_gene: TRBV7-2
d_gene: TRBD2
CDR3aa: CASREGLAGGAGANVLTF
CDR3nt: TGTGCCAGCAGAGAGGGACTAGCGGGAGGGGCAGGGGCCAACGTCCTGACTTTC

j_gene: TRBJ2-6
abundance: -
v_gene: TRBV27
d_gene: -
CDR3aa: CASSLFGISGANVLTF
CDR3nt: TGTGCCAGCAGTTTATTCGGCATCTCTGGGGCCAACGTCCTGACTTTC

j_gene: TRBJ1-5
abundance: -
v_gene: TRBV5-1
d_gene: TRBD1
CDR3aa: CASSAGQGGDQPQHF
CDR3nt: TGCGCCAGCAGCGCAGGACAGGGCGGCGATCAGCCCCAGCATTTT

j_gene: TRBJ2-5
abundance: -
v_gene: TRBV2
d_gene: -
CDR3aa: CASSALRQETQYF
CDR3nt: TGTGCCAGCAGCGCACTCCGCCAAGAGACCCAGTACTTC

j_gene: TRBJ1-3
abundance: -
v_gene: TRBV5-1
d_gene: -
CDR3aa: CASSLNTPGASGGNTIYF
CDR3nt: TGCGCCAGCAGCCTGAACACCCCGGGAGCAAGCGGAGGAAACACCATATATTTT

j_gene: TRBJ2-5
abundance: -
v_gene: TRBV7-2
d_gene: TRBD2
CDR3aa: CASSIGLAGAGETQYF
CDR3nt: TGTGCCAGCAGCATCGGACTAGCGGGAGCGGGAGAGACCCAGTACTTC

j_gene: TRBJ2-2
abundance: -
v_gene: TRBV28
d_gene: TRBD2
CDR3aa: CASSTRQLAGGSTGELFF
CDR3nt: TGTGCCAGCAGTACCCGTCAACTAGCGGGAGGGAGCACCGGGGAGCTGTTTTTT

j_gene: TRBJ2-7
abundance: -
v_gene: TRBV7-3
d_gene: TRBD1
CDR3aa: CASSPETGAHEQYF
CDR3nt: TGTGCCAGCAGCCCGGAAACAGGGGCCCACGAGCAGTACTTC

j_gene: TRBJ1-1
abundance: medium-sized
v_gene: TRBV5-1
d_gene: -
CDR3aa: CASRAQQNTEAFF
CDR3nt: TGCGCCAGCAGAGCCCAGCAGAACACTGAAGCTTTCTTT

j_gene: TRBJ1-2
abundance: -
v_gene: TRBV5-8
d_gene: -
CDR3aa: CASSPAMGYTF
CDR3nt: TGTGCCAGCAGCCCAGCGATGGGCTACACCTTC

j_gene: TRBJ1-3
abundance: few
v_gene: TRBV9
d_gene: -
CDR3aa: CASSVMDGSGNTIYF
CDR3nt: TGTGCCAGCAGCGTAATGGACGGCTCTGGAAACACCATATATTTT

j_gene: TRBJ2-6
abundance: -
v_gene: TRBV19
d_gene: TRBD1
CDR3aa: CASSTGTAVAGANVLTF
CDR3nt: TGTGCCAGTAGTACCGGGACAGCGGTCGCTGGGGCCAACGTCCTGACTTTC

j_gene: TRBJ1-1
abundance: -
v_gene: TRBV27
d_gene: -
CDR3aa: CASSPPGSEAFF
CDR3nt: TGTGCCAGCAGCCCCCCCGGGAGTGAAGCTTTCTTT

j_gene: TRBJ2-7
abundance: -
v_gene: TRBV13
d_gene: -
CDR3aa: CASSTRQTYEQYF
CDR3nt: TGTGCCAGCAGCACGCGACAGACCTACGAGCAGTACTTC

j_gene: TRBJ2-1
abundance: -
v_gene: TRBV6-1
d_gene: TRBD2
CDR3aa: CASGLFASGYNEQFF
CDR3nt: TGTGCCAGCGGTCTATTTGCTAGCGGTTACAATGAGCAGTTCTTC

j_gene: TRBJ2-2
abundance: -
v_gene: TRBV7-3
d_gene: -
CDR3aa: CASSSGMGAGELFF
CDR3nt: TGTGCCAGCAGCTCCGGGATGGGGGCCGGGGAGCTGTTTTTT